The rows below give T cell receptor beta chains drawn from one sample of a study of blood T cell repertoires in COVID-19. Sequencing used immunoSEQ multiplex PCR; TCRdb keeps in-frame clones, though not all of them. The sample lists more than 350,000 clones; around nine tenths were seen once. Input material: PBMCs or T cells enriched from blood (not recorded which). The receptors here all came from a woman aged 45-60 years who had recovered from COVID-19. Each CDR3 is given without its conserved first and last residue. A D gene is named only where the DNA matches it firmly. The size field is filled for only some rows; it gives once, few, many or a size class.

V	J	size	D	CDR3
TRBV9	TRBJ2-2	.	.	ASSASEVAGELF
TRBV4-1	TRBJ2-1	.	TRBD2	ASSLAGSSYNEQF
TRBV5-1	TRBJ1-6	.	.	ASSFGRNPALAHSPLH
TRBV12-3/TRBV12-4	TRBJ1-2	.	TRBD1	ASSSGQGLGYT
TRBV9	TRBJ1-2	.	.	ASSASNRETYGYT
TRBV19	TRBJ2-6	once	TRBD1	ASSTGTGGLGANVLT
TRBV6-5	TRBJ1-3	few	.	ASTGNPGNTIY
TRBV11-3	TRBJ2-1	.	.	ASSPGLLNEQF
TRBV10-3	TRBJ2-1	.	.	AIRRDNGNNEQF
TRBV28	TRBJ1-5	.	TRBD1	ASCETGNQPQH
TRBV19	TRBJ2-6	.	TRBD1	ASRSGQGISGANVLT
TRBV9	TRBJ1-2	few	TRBD1	ASSVVGTGGYGYT
TRBV7-8	TRBJ2-1	.	.	ASSPHRDEQF
TRBV2	TRBJ1-1	.	.	ASSEWQRPNTEAF
TRBV7-2	TRBJ1-1	few	TRBD1	ASSLSRRQGSRTEAF
TRBV7-9	TRBJ2-3	.	TRBD2	ASSLVRGGRY
TRBV7-7	TRBJ2-7	.	.	ASSLHQSYEQY
TRBV19	TRBJ2-1	.	.	ASSIDRGGALSEQF
TRBV3-1/TRBV3-2	TRBJ1-1	.	.	ASSQDGDETSNTEAF
TRBV7-9	TRBJ2-7	.	.	ASSPGGQGLSYEQY
TRBV27	TRBJ1-5	.	.	ASSSSPGSYSNQPQH